A selection of T cell receptor beta chains follows, all from one sample in a study of blood T cell repertoires in COVID-19. Sequencing was performed with immunoSEQ multiplex PCR; in TCRdb, only in-frame clones are kept and a portion is missing. The repertoire holds about 230,000 clones, with approximately 89% as singletons. The sequenced sample was PBMCs or T cells enriched from blood (not recorded which). The receptor set was obtained from a woman aged 30 to 39 who had been exposed to COVID-19. The CDR3 runs from the conserved cysteine through the conserved F or W. Not all rows give a size; the values are once, few, many and, for expanded clones, a class.

V gene	CDR3 length	clone size	CDR3 protein
TRBV10-2	15	.	CASSEPGQPQETQYF
TRBV27	20	.	CASSAPWASTSGVITDTQYF
TRBV5-1	13	.	CASSLPAEETQYF
TRBV9	13	.	CASSVLGGNEQFF
TRBV29-1	13	.	CSVLRDRVDGYTF
TRBV29-1	14	.	CSVEDPQRDYEQYF
TRBV19	14	.	CASHSGRAFDEQFF
TRBV9	15	.	CASSVELAPTDTQYF
TRBV27	13	.	CASSLRRGTEAFF
TRBV30	13	.	CAWSVQGGQPQHF
TRBV6-5	14	.	CASSNPTGSSEQYF
TRBV19	14	.	CASSMVRGTGELFF
TRBV7-9	15	.	CASTLGGRKPYEQYF
TRBV5-6	15	.	CASSFQLKGQPEAFF
TRBV30	11	few	CAFHSNYGYTF
TRBV2	11	.	CASGGSGELFF
TRBV9	15	.	CASSARGSNTGELFF
TRBV30	13	.	CAWTRTRVTEAFF
TRBV6-5	14	.	CASRPGSRAGGYTF
TRBV7-2	16	.	CASSWGSGVGTDTQYF
TRBV5-1	15	.	CASSLEWEGYNEQFF
TRBV11-2	18	.	CASSSHPGTSGNTGELFF
TRBV7-3	16	.	CASSRNRLAGEDEQFF
TRBV18	15	.	CASSLPGRIGNEQFF
TRBV9	15	.	CASSVPRLTNEKLFF
TRBV29-1	13	.	CSVEDLWDREAFF
TRBV9	15	.	CASSATGGSGNTIYF
TRBV15	12	.	CATSSQDSPLHF
TRBV11-2	16	once	CASSLAGGEGRETQYF
TRBV18	14	.	CASSPRGYQETQYF
TRBV6-6	15	.	CASRPHPDRNTEAFF
TRBV4-2	17	.	CASSQEPRGGNTGELFF
TRBV14	15	.	CASSPPRGRGEKLFF
TRBV7-3	18	.	CASSLKVFPPGRGNTIYF
TRBV4-1	13	.	CASSQDLSEKLFF
TRBV7-9	15	.	CASSPGLAGGETQYF
TRBV25-1	13	.	CASSVRGNTEAFF
TRBV29-1	14	.	CSVEGGGQGHIQYF
TRBV4-1	15	.	CASSPEDDRALGYTF
TRBV5-1	13	.	CASSWGGQETQYF
TRBV19	14	.	CASSITGTGNTIYF
TRBV7-2	15	.	CASSPQTAGANVLTF
TRBV3-1/TRBV3-2	14	.	CASSLGTGGDTQYF
TRBV19	17	.	CASSILGARLDNYGYTF
TRBV7-9	13	.	CASSLEPAREQFF
TRBV5-1	15	.	CASSPQGQGGQPQHF
TRBV9	14	.	CASSVGGLQETQYF
TRBV19	13	.	CASSIGGNTEAFF
TRBV28	20	few	CASSRPSRSPTALYNSPLHF
TRBV6-5	15	.	CASSYAASGSYEQFF
TRBV15	13	.	CATSRVETYEQYF
TRBV5-1	14	.	CASSLVGRSYEQYF
TRBV7-9	13	.	CASSRGANEKLFF
TRBV7-9	14	.	CASSSGQGAQPQHF
TRBV15	16	.	CATSRIRVRGTDTQYF
TRBV7-6	19	.	CASSLWSGTTSGSRNEQFF
TRBV6-1	14	.	CASSDLAGSDEQFF